This T cell receptor beta chain was retrieved from a study of shared clonotypes between healthy human individuals (dated by TCRdb to 2020 to 2022). Describing the broader study: Two women and a few men aged 18 to 49 years were included in the cohort. Per donor, three plates each were used for CD4 naive and CD4 memory, two for CD8 naive, and one for CD8 memory. To estimate repertoire size and how much clonotypes are shared between individuals, the study performed deep sequencing of blood TCR repertoires from roughly five healthy adults. To increase sequencing depth and limit assay-specific biases, different laboratories used diverse techniques to prepare libraries and sequence TCR repertoires. Between about 0.85 and 9.5 billion PBMCs per donor were obtained by leukapheresis.

This clone came up once. Its antigen is not yet known. The input lacks base qualities; no much larger clone sits a single base away. The paper as a whole reports these results and caveats: The genetic and exposure-history diversity represented was limited by the small number of donors. Only blood was sampled, and tissue TCR repertoires likely differ from those in blood. Based on pairwise subsampling, the degree of clonotype sharing among donors was expected to be affected by sequencing depth. Naive subsets generally had larger estimated clonotype richness than memory subsets did. Compared with non-shared clonotypes, clonotypes shared by all four sorted-subset donors had higher generation probabilities. Even with the large sequencing depth, rarefaction of the sorted-subset datasets indicated that sequencing was incomplete. Around 5% of naive CD4, 3.5% of naive CD8, roughly 2.5% of memory CD4, and 0.35% to 0.5% of memory CD8 clonotypes were shared across a few donors.

The CDR3 runs 15 residues from the cysteine to the phenylalanine. CDR3 DNA only is kept here, 45 bases in frame from base 1. Trimming costs V 5 bases and J 3 bases, and their ends lie 16 bases apart. The germline V gene (reference sequence) supplies CDR1 LNHDA and CDR2 SQIVND. The donors were healthy, HIV-negative adults with no recently reported acute infections or vaccinations. Only Caucasian adults living in Nashville, Tennessee, USA were represented among the donors. CD4+ T cells were enriched through magnetic negative selection, after which naive cells were positively selected on CD45RA and the remaining negative fraction served as the memory subset. Blood was collected by leukapheresis, and PBMCs were isolated by Ficoll-Histopaque density gradient centrifugation and then cryopreserved in liquid nitrogen vapor phase. Purity and quantity of every magnetically sorted T cell population were checked by analytical flow cytometry. From each sorted fraction, genomic DNA was isolated and quantified by UV absorbance on a Nanodrop 2000c.

TCR CDR3 regions were amplified from genomic DNA by multiplex PCR using the deep immunoSEQ assay. Extracted genomic DNA from each cell subset was spread evenly across all wells of several immunoSEQ 96-well plates, with each plate serving as a replicate. Each replicate PCR for sorted subsets received 150 to 250 ng genomic DNA, equal to roughly 30,000 T cell genomes. Purified libraries were measured with a Qubit 3.0 fluorometer, size-checked on a Bioanalyzer 2100, and measured again with the KAPA Library Quantification kit. Every immunoSEQ 96-well plate was sequenced on a separate single-read 150-cycle Illumina NextSeq 550 flow cell. In the source study's methods: Because only junctional sequences without quality scores were contained in the immunoSEQ output, filtering matching that applied to full-length reads could not be performed. To assign V/J genes and CDR3, sequences were annotated against IMGT germline references using PyIR, a Python wrapper for IgBLAST v1.9. Any read was removed if the V/J assignment was weak (E-value above 1e-6), the CDR3 was missing, or the read contained stop codons, out-of-frame junctions, or ambiguous translated residues. V3J clonotypes were defined as sequences sharing the same inferred V gene, J gene, and CDR3 amino acid sequence. The percentage overlap between two repertoires was calculated by dividing the number of shared unique clonotypes by the size of the smaller repertoire. Three approaches were used to assess repertoire richness: RTK rarefaction, the Chao1 estimator, and Recon v2.1 estimates of unobserved clonotypes. Generation probabilities were computed with OLGA for all TCRbeta clonotypes obtained by the gDNA method from several donors. Not all clones reach the TCRdb copy of this immuneACCESS table, which keeps in-frame sequences only. Checked studies attribute under half of the gap to unresolved V genes and leave the rest unexplained. V and J calls and clone size are those listed in that table; D and trimming were worked out from the DNA. The table for this sample lists approximately 1.5 million clones; roughly 98% of them were counted only once. The ten largest clones capture roughly 0.45% of the sample.

The sequence is built from TRBV19 and TRBJ1-1, with the D gene not confidently named. This receptor was taken from a man aged 25 to 45 in good health. Sequences were obtained from naive CD4+ T cells sorted from blood. The sample's cell subset or site label, decoded: CD45RA+ positively selected. The CDR3 protein is CASSEWALGDTEAFF. The nucleotide sequence is given as TGTGCCAGTAGTGAATGGGCCCTCGGGGACACTGAAGCTTTCTTT.